This is a list of T cell receptor beta chains from one sample in a study of CD8+CD57+ T cells in acquired aplastic anemia. In TCRdb, the reads were re-called with MiXCR into one record per CDR3 protein. The data show over 100,000 distinct CDR3 sequences, 41% seen once. Material for sequencing was sorted CD4+, CD8+, or CD8+CD57+ T cells (not recorded which) from PBMCs. All receptors come from a human donor in good health, serving as a control. Both conserved end residues are part of each CDR3. A D gene is named only where the DNA matches it firmly. The size field is filled for only some rows; it gives once, few, many or a size class.

abundance,len,d_gene,v_gene,j_gene,CDR3nt,CDR3aa
few,15,NA,TRBV2,TRBJ2-2,TGTGCCAGCAGCTTGGCCGGGTCCTCCACCGGGGAGCTGTTTTTT,CASSLAGSSTGELFF
NA,16,TRBD1,TRBV4-3,TRBJ2-1,TGCGCCAGCAGCCAAGGATCAGGGACAGGTTACAATGAGCAGTTCTTC,CASSQGSGTGYNEQFF
few,13,NA,TRBV7-4,TRBJ1-1,TGTGCCAGCAGCTTGAACGGGGGGACTGAAGCTTTCTTT,CASSLNGGTEAFF
many,15,TRBD1,TRBV10-3,TRBJ2-3,TGTGCCATCAGTGAGTCGGGACAGCTCACAGATACGCAGTATTTT,CAISESGQLTDTQYF
NA,12,NA,TRBV29-1,TRBJ2-7,TGCAGCGCTGACAGAGGGTTTGGCGAGCAGTACTTC,CSADRGFGEQYF
NA,14,NA,TRBV10-1,TRBJ2-7,TGCGCCAGCAGTGAGTCGGTTGGTACCTACGAGCAGTACTTC,CASSESVGTYEQYF
many,15,NA,TRBV5-1,TRBJ1-6,TGCGCCAGCAGGGCGATCCAAAACTATAATTCACCCCTCCACTTT,CASRAIQNYNSPLHF
many,21,TRBD2,TRBV5-4,TRBJ2-7,TGTGCCAGCAGCTTGAGGCAACCGACTAGCGGGGGGTCCCAAAGCTCCTACGAGCAGTACTTC,CASSLRQPTSGGSQSSYEQYF
NA,17,TRBD2,TRBV12-5,TRBJ2-3,TGTGCTAGAGGTTTGGATGCAGCTAGCGGGAGTGGGGATACGCAGTATTTT,CARGLDAASGSGDTQYF
NA,20,NA,TRBV10-3,TRBJ2-3,NA,CAIRTGVEQYFGPGTDTQYF
many,16,NA,TRBV20-1,TRBJ1-5,TGCAGTGCTAGAGATGGTGGGCCCTCCTTTAGGCAGCCCCAGCATTTT,CSARDGGPSFRQPQHF
many,15,NA,TRBV2,TRBJ1-5,TGTGCCAGCAGTGTCATGGGACGGATTAATCAGCCCCAGCATTTT,CASSVMGRINQPQHF
NA,11,NA,TRBV24-1,TRBJ2-1,TGTGCCACCAGTGATTTTAGGACCCAGTTCTTC,CATSDFRTQFF
NA,13,NA,TRBV4-1,TRBJ2-3,TGCGCCAGCAGCCAAGTAAGCGAAGATACGCAGTGTTTT,CASSQVSEDTQCF
many,14,NA,TRBV5-1,TRBJ2-1,TGCGCCAGCAGCTTGGGGCAGGGGTTCAATGAGCAGTTCTTC,CASSLGQGFNEQFF
NA,16,NA,TRBV29-1,TRBJ1-2,NA,CSVFSGTNEAFFGYTF
many,14,TRBD1,TRBV28,TRBJ1-6,TGTGCCAGTCAGCCTACAGGGGGGAGTTCACCCCTCCACTTT,CASQPTGGSSPLHF
NA,18,TRBD2,TRBV10-2,TRBJ2-7,TGCGCCAGCAGTGAGCCGGGACTAGCGGGAGGGCCAGGATACGAGCAGTACTTC,CASSEPGLAGGPGYEQYF
once,13,NA,TRBV24-1,TRBJ2-2,TGTGCCACCAGTGATTTCGCTGCCAGGGAGCTGTTTTTT,CATSDFAARELFF
many,13,NA,TRBV30,TRBJ2-1,TGTGCCTGGAGTGTAGGTCATTCGGGTGAGCAGTTCTTC,CAWSVGHSGEQFF
NA,16,NA,TRBV10-3,TRBJ1-1,TGTGCCATCAGTGAACTCCTCAGGGGCAGTGGGGATGAAGCTTTCTTT,CAISELLRGSGDEAFF
NA,16,NA,TRBV30,TRBJ2-1,TGTGCCTGGAGTCCCTCGCCGGGGTCCAAAAGCAATGAGCAGTTCTTC,CAWSPSPGSKSNEQFF
NA,12,NA,TRBV20-1,TRBJ1-2,TGCAGTGCTAGAGATCCATTCGATGACTACACCTTC,CSARDPFDDYTF
NA,14,NA,TRBV24-1,TRBJ2-5,TGTGCCACCAGTGATAAGGGACTCCAAGAGACCCAGTACTTC,CATSDKGLQETQYF
NA,15,TRBD1,TRBV10-1,TRBJ2-3,TGCGCCAGCAGCGGACAGGGGCTCCCGGTTAGGTCGCAGTATTTT,CASSGQGLPVRSQYF
many,15,NA,TRBV12-3/TRBV12-4,TRBJ2-5,TGTGCCAGCAGTTTGCAAGCCGGGGTACAAGAGACCCAGTACTTC,CASSLQAGVQETQYF
many,17,NA,TRBV4-1,TRBJ2-1,TGCGCCAGCAGCCAAGTAGAGGGGAGTCGACCCTACAATGAGCAGTTCTTC,CASSQVEGSRPYNEQFF
once,12,NA,TRBV10-1,TRBJ2-5,TGCGCCAGCTCTGGTTATGGAGGGACCCAGTACTTC,CASSGYGGTQYF
NA,15,NA,TRBV25-1,TRBJ1-4,TGTGCCAGCAGTCCCCGTTTAGGGGAGCGGGAAAAACTGTTTTTT,CASSPRLGEREKLFF
NA,15,TRBD1,TRBV18,TRBJ1-6,TGTGCCAGCTCACCACCGGGGACAGATAATTCACCCCTCCACTTT,CASSPPGTDNSPLHF
NA,15,NA,TRBV15,TRBJ2-3,TGTGCCACCAGCAAAGAGTCGGCTAACACAGATACGCAGTATTTT,CATSKESANTDTQYF
few,13,NA,TRBV30,TRBJ1-3,TGTGCCTGGAGTCCGGGACACGGAAACACCATATATTTT,CAWSPGHGNTIYF
many,15,TRBD1,TRBV19,TRBJ1-1,TGTGCCAGTAGTATCCAGGGGGCGCGCGGCACTGAAGCTTTCTTT,CASSIQGARGTEAFF
NA,14,TRBD1,TRBV7-2,TRBJ2-5,TGTGCCAGCACCCTGGGACAGGGCCAAGAGACCCAGTACTTC,CASTLGQGQETQYF
many,15,NA,TRBV19,TRBJ1-1,TGTGCCAGTAGTCTCCGGAAGGGAGAGAACACTGAAGCTTTCTTT,CASSLRKGENTEAFF
few,13,TRBD1,TRBV12-3/TRBV12-4,TRBJ1-1,TGTGCCAGCATCCTACAGGGGGCCCCCGAAGCTTTCTTT,CASILQGAPEAFF
few,14,NA,TRBV25-1,TRBJ1-1,TGTGCCAGCAGTGGGCGACATCAAGTGGGTGAAGCTTTCTTT,CASSGRHQVGEAFF
once,12,NA,TRBV10-3,TRBJ1-3,TGTGCCGCGCGGGGCTCTGGAAACACCATATATTTT,CAARGSGNTIYF
NA,13,NA,TRBV20-1,TRBJ2-6,TGCAGTGCTAGGTTCCCTGGGGCCAACGTCCTGACTTTC,CSARFPGANVLTF
NA,15,NA,TRBV7-8,TRBJ1-1,TGTGCCAGCAGCTTATGGGCCCCAATGAACACTGAAGCTTTCTTT,CASSLWAPMNTEAFF
once,14,NA,TRBV12-3/TRBV12-4,TRBJ1-1,TGTGCCAGCAGTTTTAAGGGAATTAACACTGAAGCTCTCTTT,CASSFKGINTEALF
many,14,NA,TRBV19,TRBJ1-6,TGTGCCAGTAGTATACCACAGTATAATTCACCCCTCCACTTT,CASSIPQYNSPLHF
NA,12,TRBD1,TRBV2,TRBJ2-7,TGTGCCAGCGGGGACAGGGGGTACGAGCAGTACTTC,CASGDRGYEQYF
few,13,NA,TRBV19,TRBJ1-2,TGTGCCAGTAGTCCTCCGACGCTCTATGGCTACACCTTC,CASSPPTLYGYTF
NA,13,NA,TRBV7-9,TRBJ2-1,TGTGCCAGCAGCTTAGGACAGTACAATGAGCAGTTCTTC,CASSLGQYNEQFF
many,12,NA,TRBV11-2,TRBJ2-5,TGTGCCAGCAGCTTAGATCCGGGGACCCAGTACTTC,CASSLDPGTQYF
NA,15,NA,TRBV2,TRBJ2-3,TGTGCCAGCAGGGATCCGGGCCTTATCACAGATACGCAGTATTTT,CASRDPGLITDTQYF
few,13,NA,TRBV6-2/TRBV6-3,TRBJ1-5,TGTGCCAGCGGGACGTTCGGCAATCAGCCCCAGCATTTT,CASGTFGNQPQHF
NA,15,TRBD1,TRBV7-8,TRBJ2-7,TGTGCCAGCAGCTTAACTGGGACAGGGGGCCACGAGCAGTACTTC,CASSLTGTGGHEQYF
NA,15,TRBD1,TRBV2,TRBJ1-2,TGTGCCAGCAGTGAAGAGAGGACAGGGATCTATGGCTACACCTTC,CASSEERTGIYGYTF